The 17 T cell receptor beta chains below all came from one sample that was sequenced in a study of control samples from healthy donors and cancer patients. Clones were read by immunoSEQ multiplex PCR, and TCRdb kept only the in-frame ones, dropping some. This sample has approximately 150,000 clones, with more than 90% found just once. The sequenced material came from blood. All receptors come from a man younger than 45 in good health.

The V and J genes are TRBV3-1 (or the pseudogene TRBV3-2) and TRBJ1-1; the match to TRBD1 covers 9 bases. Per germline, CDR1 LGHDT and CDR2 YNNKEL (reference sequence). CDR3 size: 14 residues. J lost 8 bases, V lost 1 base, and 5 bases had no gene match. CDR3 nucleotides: TGTGCCAGCAGCCAAGGGTTGGGGACAGGGGAAGCTTTCTTT. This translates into CASSQGLGTGEAFF.

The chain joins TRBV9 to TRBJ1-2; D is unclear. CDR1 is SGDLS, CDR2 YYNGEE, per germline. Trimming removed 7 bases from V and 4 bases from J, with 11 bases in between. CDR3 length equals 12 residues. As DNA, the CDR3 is TGTGCCAGCTCCCCCGGGGTCTATGGCTACACCTTC. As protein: CASSPGVYGYTF.

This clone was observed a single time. For the CDR3, the DNA is TGTGCCACCAGTGAATCTAAAAACTATGGCTACACCTTC. Residues: CATSESKNYGYTF. This chain connects TRBV24-1 to TRBJ1-2; D unresolved. The germline V and J ends were trimmed by 4 bases and 2 bases, with 7 bases remaining between them. Per germline, CDR1 KGHDR and CDR2 SFDVKD. This CDR3 has 13 residues.

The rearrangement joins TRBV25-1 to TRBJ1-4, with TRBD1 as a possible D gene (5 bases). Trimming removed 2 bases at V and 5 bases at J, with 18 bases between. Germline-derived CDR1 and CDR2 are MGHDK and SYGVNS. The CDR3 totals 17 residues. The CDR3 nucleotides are TGTGCCAGCAGTGAAAGGCGGGCGGGGGATAAAAATGAAAAACTGTTTTTT. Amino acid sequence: CASSERRAGDKNEKLFF.

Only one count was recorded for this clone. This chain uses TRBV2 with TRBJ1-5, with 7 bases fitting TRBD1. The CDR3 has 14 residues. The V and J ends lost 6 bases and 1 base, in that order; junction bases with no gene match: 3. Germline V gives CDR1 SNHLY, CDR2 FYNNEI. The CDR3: CASRWTGSNQPQHF. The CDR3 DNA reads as TGTGCCAGCAGGTGGACAGGAAGCAATCAGCCCCAGCATTTT. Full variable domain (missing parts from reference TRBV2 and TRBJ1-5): EPEVTQTPSHQVTQMGQEVILRCVPISNHLYFYWYRQILGQKVEFLVSFYNNEISEKSEIFDDQFSVERPDGSNFTLKIRSTKLEDSAMYFCASRWTGSNQPQHFGDGTRLSIL.

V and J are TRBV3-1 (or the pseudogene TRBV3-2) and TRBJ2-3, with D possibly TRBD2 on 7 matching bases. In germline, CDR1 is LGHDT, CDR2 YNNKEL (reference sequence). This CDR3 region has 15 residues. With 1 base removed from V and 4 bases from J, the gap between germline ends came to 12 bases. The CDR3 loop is CASSQVSGGPDTQYF. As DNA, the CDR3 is TGTGCCAGCAGCCAAGTCTCGGGGGGCCCAGATACGCAGTATTTT.

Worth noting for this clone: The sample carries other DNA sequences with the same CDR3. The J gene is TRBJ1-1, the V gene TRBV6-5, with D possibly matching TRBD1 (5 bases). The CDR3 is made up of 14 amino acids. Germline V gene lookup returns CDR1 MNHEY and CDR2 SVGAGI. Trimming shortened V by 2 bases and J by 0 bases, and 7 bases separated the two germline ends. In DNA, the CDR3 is TGTGCCAGCAGTTACGGGGGTATGAACACTGAAGCTTTCTTT. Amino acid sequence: CASSYGGMNTEAFF.

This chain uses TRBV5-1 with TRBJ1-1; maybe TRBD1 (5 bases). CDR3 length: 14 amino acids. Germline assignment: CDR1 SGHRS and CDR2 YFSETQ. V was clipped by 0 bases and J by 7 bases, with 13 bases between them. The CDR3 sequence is CASSLGGAGNEAFF. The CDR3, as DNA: TGCGCCAGCAGCTTGGGGGGCGCAGGGAATGAAGCTTTCTTT.

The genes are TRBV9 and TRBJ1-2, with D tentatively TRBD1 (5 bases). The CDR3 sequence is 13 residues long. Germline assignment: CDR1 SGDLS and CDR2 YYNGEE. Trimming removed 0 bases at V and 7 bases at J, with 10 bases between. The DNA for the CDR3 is TGTGCCAGCAGCGTAGGGGGGAGGCGTGGCTACACCTTC. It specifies CASSVGGRRGYTF.

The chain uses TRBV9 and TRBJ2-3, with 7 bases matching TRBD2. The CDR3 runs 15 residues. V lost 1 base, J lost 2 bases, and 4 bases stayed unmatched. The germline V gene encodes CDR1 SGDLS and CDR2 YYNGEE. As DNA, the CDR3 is TGTGCCAGCAGCGTACTCGGGGGGAACACAGATACGCAGTATTTT. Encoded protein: CASSVLGGNTDTQYF.

This CDR3 reads CSASGGSYGYTF. CDR3 nucleotide sequence: TGCAGTGCTAGTGGGGGGAGCTATGGCTACACCTTC. The chain couples TRBV20-1 to TRBJ1-2; TRBD1 might be the D (5 bases). This CDR3 has 12 amino acids. The germline V gene encodes CDR1 DFQATT and CDR2 SNEGSKA (reference sequence). V was shortened by 3 bases and J by 4 bases, with 9 bases between the two germline ends.

The CDR3 region has the DNA TGCAGCGTTGAAGCCGTGGACGGGGAGCTGTTTTTT. Protein product: CSVEAVDGELFF. The chain carries TRBV29-1 and TRBJ2-2, with unresolved D. Trimming cost V 1 base and J 7 bases, with 7 bases left between them. Per germline, CDR1 SQVTM and CDR2 ANQGSEA. The CDR3 is 12 residues long.

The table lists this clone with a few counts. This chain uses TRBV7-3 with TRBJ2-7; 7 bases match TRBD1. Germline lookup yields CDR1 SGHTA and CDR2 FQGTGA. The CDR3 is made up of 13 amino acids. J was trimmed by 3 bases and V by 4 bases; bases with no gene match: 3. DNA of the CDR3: TGTGCCAGCAGCTCCCGGGACAGCTACGAGCAGTACTTC. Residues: CASSSRDSYEQYF. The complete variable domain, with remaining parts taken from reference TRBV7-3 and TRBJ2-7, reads GAGVSQTPSNKVTEKGKYVELRCDPISGHTALYWYRQSLGQGPEFLIYFQGTGAADDSGLPNDRFFAVRPEGSVSTLKIQRTERGDSAVYLCASSSRDSYEQYFGPGTRLTVT.

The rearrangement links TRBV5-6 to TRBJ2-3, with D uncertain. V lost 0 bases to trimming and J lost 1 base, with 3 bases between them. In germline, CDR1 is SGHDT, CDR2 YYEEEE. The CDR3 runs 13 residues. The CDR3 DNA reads TGTGCCAGCAGCTTGGGTGGCACAGATACGCAGTATTTT. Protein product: CASSLGGTDTQYF.

The CDR3 is CASSLFNQPQHF. CDR3 sequence (DNA): TGTGCCAGCAGTTTATTCAATCAGCCCCAGCATTTT. The V call is TRBV28, the J call TRBJ1-5; D remains ambiguous. Between the trimmed V and J ends, which lost 1 base and 3 bases, there was a span of 1 base. The CDR3 covers 12 residues. CDR1 is MDHEN and CDR2 is SYDVKM in the germline V gene.

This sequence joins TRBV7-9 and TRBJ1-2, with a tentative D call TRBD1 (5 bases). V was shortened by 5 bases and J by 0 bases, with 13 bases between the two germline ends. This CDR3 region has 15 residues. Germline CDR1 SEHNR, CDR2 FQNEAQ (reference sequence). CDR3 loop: CASSQSVGPNYGYTF. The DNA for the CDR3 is TGTGCCAGCAGCCAGTCGGTGGGACCTAACTATGGCTACACCTTC. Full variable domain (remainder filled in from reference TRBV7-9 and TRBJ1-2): DTGVSQNPRHKITKRGQNVTFRCDPISEHNRLYWYRQTLGQGPEFLTYFQNEAQLEKSRLLSDRFSAERPKGSFSTLEIQRTEQGDSAMYLCASSQSVGPNYGYTFGSGTRLTVV.

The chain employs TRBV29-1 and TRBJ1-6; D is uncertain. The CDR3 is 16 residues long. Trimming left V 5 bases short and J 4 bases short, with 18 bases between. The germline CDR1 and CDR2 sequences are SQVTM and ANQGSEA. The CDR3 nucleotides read TGCAGCGTTTCACGACGTAAAGACTCATATAATTCACCCCTCCACTTT. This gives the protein CSVSRRKDSYNSPLHF.